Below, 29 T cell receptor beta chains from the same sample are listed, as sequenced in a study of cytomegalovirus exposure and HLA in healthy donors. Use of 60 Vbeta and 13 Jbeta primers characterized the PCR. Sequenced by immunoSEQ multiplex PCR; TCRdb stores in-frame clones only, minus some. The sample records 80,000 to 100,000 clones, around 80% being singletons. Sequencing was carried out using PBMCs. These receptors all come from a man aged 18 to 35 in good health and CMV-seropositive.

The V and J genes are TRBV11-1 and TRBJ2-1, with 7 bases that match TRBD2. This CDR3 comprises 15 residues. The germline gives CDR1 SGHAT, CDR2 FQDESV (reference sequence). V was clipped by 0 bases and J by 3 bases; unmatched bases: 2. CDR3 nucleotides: TGTGCCAGCAGCTTAGCGTCGGGGGGCTACAATGAGCAGTTCTTC. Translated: CASSLASGGYNEQFF.

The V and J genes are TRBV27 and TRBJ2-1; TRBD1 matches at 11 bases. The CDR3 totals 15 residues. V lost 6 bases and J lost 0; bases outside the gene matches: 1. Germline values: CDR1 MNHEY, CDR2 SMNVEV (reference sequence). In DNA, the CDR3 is TGTGCCAGCAGGGGGACAGGGGGCTCCTACAATGAGCAGTTCTTC. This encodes CASRGTGGSYNEQFF.

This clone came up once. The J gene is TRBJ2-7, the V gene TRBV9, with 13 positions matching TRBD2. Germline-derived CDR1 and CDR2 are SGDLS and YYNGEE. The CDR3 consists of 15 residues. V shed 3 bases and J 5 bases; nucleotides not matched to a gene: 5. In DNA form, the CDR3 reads TGTGCCAGCAGCGAACTAGCGGGGGGGATCGACGAGCAGTACTTC. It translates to CASSELAGGIDEQYF. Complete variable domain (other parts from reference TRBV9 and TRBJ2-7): DSGVTQTPKHLITATGQRVTLRCSPRSGDLSVYWYQQSLDQGLQFLIQYYNGEERAKGNILERFSAQQFPDLHSELNLSSLELGDSALYFCASSELAGGIDEQYFGPGTRLTVT.

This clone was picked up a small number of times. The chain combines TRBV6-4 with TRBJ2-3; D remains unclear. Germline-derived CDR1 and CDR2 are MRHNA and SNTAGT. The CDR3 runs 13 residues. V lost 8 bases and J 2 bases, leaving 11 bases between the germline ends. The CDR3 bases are TGTGCCAGCTCCTTCGAACTCACAGATACGCAGTATTTT. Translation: CASSFELTDTQYF.

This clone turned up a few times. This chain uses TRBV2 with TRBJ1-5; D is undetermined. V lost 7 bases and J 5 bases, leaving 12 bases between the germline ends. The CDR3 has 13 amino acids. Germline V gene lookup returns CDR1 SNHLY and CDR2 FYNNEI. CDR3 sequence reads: CASTATADQPQHF. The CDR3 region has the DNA TGTGCCAGCACAGCGACGGCTGATCAGCCCCAGCATTTT.

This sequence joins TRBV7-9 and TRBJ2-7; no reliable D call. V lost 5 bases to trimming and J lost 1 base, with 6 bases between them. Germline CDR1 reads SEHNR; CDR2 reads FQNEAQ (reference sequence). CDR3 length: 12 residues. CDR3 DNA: TGTGCCAGCAGCCCAGAATCCTACGAGCAGTACTTC. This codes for CASSPESYEQYF.

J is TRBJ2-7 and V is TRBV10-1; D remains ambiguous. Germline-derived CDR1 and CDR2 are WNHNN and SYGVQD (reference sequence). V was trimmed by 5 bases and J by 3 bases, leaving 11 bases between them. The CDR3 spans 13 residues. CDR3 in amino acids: CASSPGQIYEQYF. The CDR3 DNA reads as TGCGCCAGCAGTCCGGGTCAAATCTACGAGCAGTACTTC.

CDR3 in amino acids: CASSLTDRVHSPLHF. CDR3 nucleotide sequence: TGTGCCAGCAGCCTCACGGACAGGGTTCATTCACCCCTCCACTTT. The V call is TRBV5-5, the J call TRBJ1-6; 8 nucleotides line up with TRBD1. CDR3 size: 15 residues. Germline assignment: CDR1 SGHKS and CDR2 YYEKEE (reference sequence). J lost 8 bases, V lost 4 bases, and 8 bases had no gene match.

CDR3 nucleotides: TGTGCCAGCAGTGTGGGGGGCTACGAGCAGTACTTC. Translated: CASSVGGYEQYF. The gene calls are TRBV2 and TRBJ2-7; D is perhaps TRBD2 (6 bases). From germline, CDR1 is SNHLY and CDR2 FYNNEI. The CDR3 totals 12 residues. V dropped 4 bases and J dropped 3 bases, with 7 bases sitting between them.

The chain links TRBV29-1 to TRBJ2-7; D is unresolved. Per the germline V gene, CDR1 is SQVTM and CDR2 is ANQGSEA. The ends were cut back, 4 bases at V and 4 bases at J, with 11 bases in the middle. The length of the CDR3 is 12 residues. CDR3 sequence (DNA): TGCAGCGTTGCCGGTAGGCGGTACGAGCAGTACTTC. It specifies CSVAGRRYEQYF.

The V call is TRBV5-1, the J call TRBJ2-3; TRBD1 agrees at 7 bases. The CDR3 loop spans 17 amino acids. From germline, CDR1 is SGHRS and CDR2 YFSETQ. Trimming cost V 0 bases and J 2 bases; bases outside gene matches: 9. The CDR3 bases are TGCGCCAGCAGCTTGGAGGTCATAGACAGGGACACAGATACGCAGTATTTT. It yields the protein CASSLEVIDRDTDTQYF.

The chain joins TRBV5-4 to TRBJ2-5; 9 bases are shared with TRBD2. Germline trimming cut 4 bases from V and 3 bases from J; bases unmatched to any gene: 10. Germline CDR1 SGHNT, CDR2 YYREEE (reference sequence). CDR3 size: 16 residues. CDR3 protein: CASSALGTSRKETQYF. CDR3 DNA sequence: TGTGCCAGCAGCGCCCTCGGGACTAGCCGAAAAGAGACCCAGTACTTC.

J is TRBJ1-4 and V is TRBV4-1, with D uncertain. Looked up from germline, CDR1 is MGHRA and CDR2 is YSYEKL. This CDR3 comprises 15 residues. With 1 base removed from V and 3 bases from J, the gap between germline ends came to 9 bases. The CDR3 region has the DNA TGCGCCAGCAGCCAAGTTTCGGGAGCTAATGAAAAACTGTTTTTT. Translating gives CASSQVSGANEKLFF.

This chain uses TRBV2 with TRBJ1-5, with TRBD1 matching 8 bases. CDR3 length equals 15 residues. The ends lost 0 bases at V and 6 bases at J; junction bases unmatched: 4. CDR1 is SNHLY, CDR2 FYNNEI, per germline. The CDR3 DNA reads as TGTGCCAGCAGTGAAGCGTTCGGACAGGGTCAGCCCCAGCATTTT. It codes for CASSEAFGQGQPQHF.

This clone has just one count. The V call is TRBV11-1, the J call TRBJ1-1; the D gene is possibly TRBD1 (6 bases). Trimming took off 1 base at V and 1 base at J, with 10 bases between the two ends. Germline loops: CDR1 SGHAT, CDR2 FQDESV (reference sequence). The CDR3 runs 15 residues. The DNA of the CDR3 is TGTGCCAGCAGCTTAGTTCCCAGGGGGAACACTGAAGCTTTCTTT. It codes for CASSLVPRGNTEAFF.

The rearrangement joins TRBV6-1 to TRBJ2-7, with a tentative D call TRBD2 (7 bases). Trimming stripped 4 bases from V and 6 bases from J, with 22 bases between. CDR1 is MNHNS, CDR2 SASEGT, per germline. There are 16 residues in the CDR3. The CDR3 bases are TGTGCCAGCAGTGCCCTAGGGGGGGACCCCTCTCTCGAGCAGTACTTC. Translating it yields CASSALGGDPSLEQYF.

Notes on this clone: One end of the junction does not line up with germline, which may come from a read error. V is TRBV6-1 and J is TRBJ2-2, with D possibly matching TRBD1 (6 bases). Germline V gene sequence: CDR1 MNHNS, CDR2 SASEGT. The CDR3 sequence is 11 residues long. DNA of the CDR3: TGCGCAGCGGACAGAACCGGGGAGCTGTTTTTT. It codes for CAADRTGELFF.

This CDR3 reads CASTEGRGKYNEQFF. Written as DNA, the CDR3 is TGCGCCAGCACAGAGGGGAGGGGGAAATACAATGAGCAGTTCTTC. This chain joins TRBV10-2 and TRBJ2-1; D perhaps matches TRBD2 (7 bases). V was clipped by 7 bases and J by 4 bases, with 17 bases between them. The CDR3 has 15 residues. CDR1 is WSHSY and CDR2 is SAAADI in the germline V gene.

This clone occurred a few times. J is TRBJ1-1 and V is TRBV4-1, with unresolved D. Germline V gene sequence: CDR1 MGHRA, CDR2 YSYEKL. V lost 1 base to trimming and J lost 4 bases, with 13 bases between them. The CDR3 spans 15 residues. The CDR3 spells CASSQGSSGFTEAFF. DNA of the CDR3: TGCGCCAGCAGCCAAGGGTCTTCAGGTTTCACTGAAGCTTTCTTT.

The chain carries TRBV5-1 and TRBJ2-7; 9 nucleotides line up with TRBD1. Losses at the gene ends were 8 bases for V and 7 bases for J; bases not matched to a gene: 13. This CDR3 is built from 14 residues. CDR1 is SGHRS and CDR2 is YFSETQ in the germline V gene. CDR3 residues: CASSVRQGDGEQYF. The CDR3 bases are TGCGCCAGTAGCGTCCGACAGGGGGACGGTGAGCAGTACTTC.

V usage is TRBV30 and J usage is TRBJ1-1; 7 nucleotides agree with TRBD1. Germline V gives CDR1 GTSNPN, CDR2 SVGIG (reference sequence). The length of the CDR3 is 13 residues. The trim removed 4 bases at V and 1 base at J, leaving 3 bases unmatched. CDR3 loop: CAWNRGPNTEAFF. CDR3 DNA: TGTGCCTGGAACAGGGGTCCGAACACTGAAGCTTTCTTT.

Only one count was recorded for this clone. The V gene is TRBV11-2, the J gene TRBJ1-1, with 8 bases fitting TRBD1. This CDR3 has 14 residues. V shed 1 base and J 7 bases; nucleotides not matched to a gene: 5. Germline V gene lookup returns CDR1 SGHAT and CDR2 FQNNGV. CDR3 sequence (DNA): TGTGCCAGCAGCTTAGCAGGGGGCGTCGGTGAAGCTTTCTTT. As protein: CASSLAGGVGEAFF. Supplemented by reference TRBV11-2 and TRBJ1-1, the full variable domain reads EAGVAQSPRYKIIEKRQSVAFWCNPISGHATLYWYQQILGQGPKLLIQFQNNGVVDDSQLPKDRFSAERLKGVDSTLKIQPAKLEDSAVYLCASSLAGGVGEAFFGQGTRLTVV.

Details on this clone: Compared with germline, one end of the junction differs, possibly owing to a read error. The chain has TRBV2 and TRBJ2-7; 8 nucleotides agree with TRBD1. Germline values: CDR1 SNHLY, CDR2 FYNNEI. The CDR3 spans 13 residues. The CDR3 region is CASRVGSRTGSFF. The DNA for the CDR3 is TGTGCCAGCAGAGTGGGGTCGAGGACAGGGTCATTCTTC. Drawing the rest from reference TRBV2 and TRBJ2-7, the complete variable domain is EPEVTQTPSHQVTQMGQEVILRCVPISNHLYFYWYRQILGQKVEFLVSFYNNEISEKSEIFDDQFSVERPDGSNFTLKIRSTKLEDSAMYFCASRVGSRTGSFFGPGTRLTVT.

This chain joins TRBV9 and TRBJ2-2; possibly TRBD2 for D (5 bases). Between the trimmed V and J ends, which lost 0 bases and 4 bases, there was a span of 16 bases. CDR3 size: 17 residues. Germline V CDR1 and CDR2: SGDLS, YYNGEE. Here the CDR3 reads CASSVGEMQRGTGELFF. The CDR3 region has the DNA TGTGCCAGCAGCGTAGGAGAGATGCAACGGGGCACCGGGGAGCTGTTTTTT.

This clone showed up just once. For the CDR3, the DNA is TGTGCCAGCAGCCGCCACCAGGGGGACTATGGCTACACCTTC. Protein product: CASSRHQGDYGYTF. The chain has TRBV5-5 and TRBJ1-2; 7 bases agree with TRBD1. Germline trimming cut 4 bases from V and 3 bases from J; bases unmatched to any gene: 6. This CDR3 has 14 amino acids. CDR1 is SGHKS, CDR2 YYEKEE, per germline (reference sequence).

The CDR3 DNA sequence: TGCGCCAGCAGCCCGGGGGGTCGCGTAAACTCTGGAAACACCATATATTTT. This translates into CASSPGGRVNSGNTIYF. This chain joins TRBV5-1 and TRBJ1-3; D is possibly TRBD1 (5 bases). The CDR3 is 17 residues long. Looked up from germline, CDR1 is SGHRS and CDR2 is YFSETQ. Trimming took 4 bases from V and 0 from J, leaving 17 bases between them.

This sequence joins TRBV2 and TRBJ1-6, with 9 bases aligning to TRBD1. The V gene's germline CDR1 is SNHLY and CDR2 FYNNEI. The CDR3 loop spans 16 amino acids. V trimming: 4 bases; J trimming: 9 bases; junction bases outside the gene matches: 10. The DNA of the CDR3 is TGTGCCAGCAGTGGGCGTAGGGGACAGGGTAGTTCACCCCTCCACTTT. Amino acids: CASSGRRGQGSSPLHF.

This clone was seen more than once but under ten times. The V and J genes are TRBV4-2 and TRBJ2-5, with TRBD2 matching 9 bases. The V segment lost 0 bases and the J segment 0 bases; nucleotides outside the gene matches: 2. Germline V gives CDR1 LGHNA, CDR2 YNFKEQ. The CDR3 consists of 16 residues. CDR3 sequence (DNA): TGTGCCAGCAGCCAAGATCCTAGCGGGGACCAAGAGACCCAGTACTTC. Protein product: CASSQDPSGDQETQYF.

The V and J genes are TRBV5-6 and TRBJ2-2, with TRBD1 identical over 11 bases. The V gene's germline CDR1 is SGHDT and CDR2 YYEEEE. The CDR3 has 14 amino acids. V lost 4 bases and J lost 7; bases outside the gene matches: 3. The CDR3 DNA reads TGTGCCAGCAGCCGGGACAGGGGGGGCGGGGAGCTGTTTTTT. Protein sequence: CASSRDRGGGELFF.